What follows are 18 T cell receptor beta chains derived from one specimen sequenced in a study of T-cell memory formation after mild COVID-19 (dated by TCRdb to about 2021). To prepare the library, 5' RACE was applied. Sequencing instrument: Illumina NovaSeq 6000. TCRdb took the public reads, trimmed them with fastp at Q25, ran MiXCR for clone calling and kept in-frame beta chains. Each record represents a unique CDR3 protein, reported with the most common genes and DNA among its rows. Counted in this sample were tens of thousands of distinct CDR3 sequences; 9.5% to 15% of them appeared once. Together, the top ten hold around two fifths of the sample. Sequenced: PBMCs or a T cell subset sorted from them (not recorded which). Receptors originate from a man aged 18-30 years who had mild COVID-19 (a few samples of this study predate the infection). The sample titles of this study are shuffled in the database, so cell type and time point are left out; the donor was told from shared clones.

This clonotype came up many times. The V gene is TRBV7-2, the J gene TRBJ2-2, with D hard to call. V gave up 1 base and J gave up 2 bases, with 17 bases separating them. The CDR3 extends over 18 amino acids. CDR1 is SGHTA, CDR2 FQGNSA, per germline. The CDR3 bases are TGTGCCAGCAGCTTAGTCTTTAGACGGCTACTTAACACCGGGGAGCTGTTTTTT. Protein product: CASSLVFRRLLNTGELFF.

This clonotype has more than one count but fewer than ten. This sequence joins TRBV5-1 and TRBJ2-7; 9 bases are shared with TRBD1. Losses at the gene ends were 3 bases for V and 1 base for J; bases not matched to a gene: 2. The length of the CDR3 is 14 residues. Germline V gene data show CDR1 as SGHRS and CDR2 as YFSETQ. The CDR3, as DNA: TGCGCCAGCAGCTGGGGACAGGGATCCTACGAGCAGTACTTC. It specifies CASSWGQGSYEQYF.

A few counts support this clonotype. This chain connects TRBV6-1 to TRBJ1-5; a possible D gene is TRBD1 (6 bases). Germline CDR1 and CDR2: MNHNS and SASEGT. V was clipped by 0 bases and J by 0 bases, with 9 bases between them. The CDR3 extends over 16 amino acids. CDR3 nucleotide sequence: TGTGCCAGCAGTGAAGCGGGAGGGGGTAGCAATCAGCCCCAGCATTTT. This gives the protein CASSEAGGGSNQPQHF.

This chain joins TRBV7-9 and TRBJ2-1, with D possibly being TRBD1 (6 bases). The CDR3 has 12 amino acids. Germline V CDR1 and CDR2: SEHNR, FQNEAQ (reference sequence). V was clipped by 9 bases and J by 8 bases, with 14 bases between them. The DNA of the CDR3 is TGTGCCAGGGGCAGGGGTGGTGATGAGCAGTTCTTC. Translated: CARGRGGDEQFF.

This chain connects TRBV6-6 to TRBJ2-1, with D uncertain. With 2 bases removed from V and 9 bases from J, the gap between germline ends came to 11 bases. The CDR3 is 13 amino acids. Germline loops: CDR1 MNHNY, CDR2 SVGAGI (reference sequence). In DNA, the CDR3 is TGTGCCAGCAGTTACCTGACCCCGGTTGAGCAGTTCTTC. Its translation is CASSYLTPVEQFF.

This chain links TRBV4-1 with TRBJ2-7; D may be TRBD1 or TRBD2 (6 bases each). CDR1 is MGHRA, CDR2 YSYEKL, per germline. V lost 4 bases to trimming and J lost 7 bases, with 11 bases between them. The CDR3 consists of 12 residues. CDR3 DNA sequence: TGCGCCAGCAGCCCGAGAGGGGGGGAGCAGTACTTC. It codes for CASSPRGGEQYF.

In its sample, this clonotype was seen a few times. J is TRBJ2-2 and V is TRBV27, with 9 bases that match TRBD1. Trimming at V came to 7 bases and at J to 3 bases, leaving 6 bases not matched to a gene. The CDR3 contains 15 residues. Germline V lookup: CDR1 MNHEY, CDR2 SMNVEV (reference sequence). The CDR3 sequence: CASTSGQGHTGELFF. As DNA, the CDR3 is TGTGCCAGCACCTCCGGACAGGGGCACACCGGGGAGCTGTTTTTT.

This clonotype has a count of ten or more. The V and J genes are TRBV6-4 and TRBJ2-3; D might be TRBD1 or TRBD2, each matching 5 bases. Deletions cut 6 bases from V and 2 bases from J, with 9 bases between. The CDR3 is 13 amino acids. The germline V gene encodes CDR1 MRHNA and CDR2 SNTAGT. CDR3 in amino acids: CASSTGPTDTQYF. For the CDR3, the DNA is TGTGCCAGCAGCACGGGGCCCACAGATACGCAGTATTTT.

The J gene is TRBJ2-2, the V gene TRBV15; D uncertain. Germline values: CDR1 LNHNV, CDR2 YYDKDF (reference sequence). V lost 1 base to trimming and J lost 1 base, with 7 bases between them. This CDR3 comprises 15 residues. CDR3 sequence: CATSRGTRNTGELFF. DNA for the CDR3: TGTGCCACCAGCAGAGGCACCAGGAACACCGGGGAGCTGTTTTTT.

V is TRBV7-3 and J is TRBJ2-7; 11 positions agree with TRBD1. The CDR3 extends over 18 amino acids. After removal of 3 bases from V and 3 bases from J, the junction contained 13 bases not matched to a gene. Germline CDR1 and CDR2: SGHTA and FQGTGA. The DNA of the CDR3 is TGTGCCAGCAGCTTGTCTCCATGGGACAGGGGGGATTTCTACGAGCAGTACGTC. This translates into CASSLSPWDRGDFYEQYV.

This chain links TRBV29-1 with TRBJ2-7, with D possibly matching TRBD1 (6 bases). The CDR3 totals 14 residues. With 0 bases removed from V and 6 bases from J, the gap between germline ends came to 15 bases. Germline CDR1 is SQVTM and CDR2 is ANQGSEA. CDR3 coding DNA: TGCAGCGTTGAAGACGGGGCAGGGGTGGTCGAGCAGTACTTC. Protein: CSVEDGAGVVEQYF.

This clonotype was recorded a few times. This CDR3 reads CASSIGGLNTEAFF. Written as DNA, the CDR3 is TGTGCCAGTAGTATAGGGGGCCTTAACACTGAAGCTTTCTTT. V is TRBV19 and J is TRBJ1-1, with D tentatively TRBD1 (5 bases). V was trimmed by 1 base and J by 2 bases, leaving 8 bases between them. In germline, CDR1 is LNHDA, CDR2 SQIVND (reference sequence). The CDR3 loop spans 14 amino acids.

The table lists this clonotype with a few counts. This chain joins TRBV7-9 and TRBJ1-1; no firm D call. V lost 6 bases to trimming and J lost 1 base, with 12 bases between them. CDR3 size: 14 residues. CDR1 is SEHNR and CDR2 is FQNEAQ in the germline V gene (reference sequence). CDR3 protein: CASRPPEPNTEAFF. The CDR3 bases are TGTGCCAGCAGGCCGCCGGAACCGAACACTGAAGCTTTCTTT.

The genes are TRBV5-3 and TRBJ1-1; D is ambiguous. TRBV5-3 is placed among ORFs of uncertain function. Trimming took off 0 bases at V and 1 base at J, with 10 bases between the two ends. The length of the CDR3 is 15 residues. As DNA, the CDR3 is TGTGCCAGAAGCTTGGTTCGGGTCTCGAACACTGAAGCTTTCTTT. It encodes CARSLVRVSNTEAFF.

The rearrangement joins TRBV6-4 to TRBJ2-3; the D gene is possibly TRBD1 (6 bases). Trimming took off 0 bases at V and 1 base at J, with 14 bases between the two ends. This CDR3 contains 17 residues. CDR1 and CDR2 from the germline V gene are MRHNA and SNTAGT. This CDR3 is CASSDSSTSGGTDTQYF. The CDR3 DNA is TGTGCCAGCAGTGACTCGAGTACGTCAGGGGGCACAGATACGCAGTATTTT.

The V call is TRBV12-5, the J call TRBJ2-2, with TRBD2 matching over 8 bases. V dropped 6 bases and J dropped 4; count of bases not matched to a gene: 4. The CDR3 contains 14 residues. Germline V gene lookup returns CDR1 LGHNT and CDR2 FRNRAP. The CDR3 sequence is CASGLGGGTGELFF. The DNA of the CDR3 is TGTGCTAGTGGCCTCGGGGGGGGCACCGGGGAGCTGTTTTTT.

The chain has TRBV9 and TRBJ2-2, with 8 positions matching TRBD2. V shed 2 bases, J shed 6 bases, and the junction held 21 bases outside the gene matches. The CDR3 is 20 residues long. Germline V gene data show CDR1 as SGDLS and CDR2 as YYNGEE. The CDR3 is CASSVSTQRGTEGKSGELFF. The CDR3 DNA sequence: TGTGCCAGCAGCGTCTCTACCCAGCGGGGGACCGAGGGTAAATCCGGGGAGCTGTTTTTT. Using reference TRBV9 and TRBJ2-2 for the parts outside the CDR3, the full variable domain is DSGVTQTPKHLITATGQRVTLRCSPRSGDLSVYWYQQSLDQGLQFLIQYYNGEERAKGNILERFSAQQFPDLHSELNLSSLELGDSALYFCASSVSTQRGTEGKSGELFFGEGSRLTVL.

Remarks on this clonotype: Relative to the germline gene, one junction end is altered; a read error may explain this. The CDR3: CAVSGDRNYGYTF. The CDR3 nucleotides are TGTGCCGTCAGTGGGGACAGGAACTATGGCTACACCTTC. The gene calls are TRBV10-3 and TRBJ1-2, with TRBD1 matching 8 bases. CDR1 ENHRY and CDR2 SYGVKD come from the germline V gene. This CDR3 region has 13 residues.